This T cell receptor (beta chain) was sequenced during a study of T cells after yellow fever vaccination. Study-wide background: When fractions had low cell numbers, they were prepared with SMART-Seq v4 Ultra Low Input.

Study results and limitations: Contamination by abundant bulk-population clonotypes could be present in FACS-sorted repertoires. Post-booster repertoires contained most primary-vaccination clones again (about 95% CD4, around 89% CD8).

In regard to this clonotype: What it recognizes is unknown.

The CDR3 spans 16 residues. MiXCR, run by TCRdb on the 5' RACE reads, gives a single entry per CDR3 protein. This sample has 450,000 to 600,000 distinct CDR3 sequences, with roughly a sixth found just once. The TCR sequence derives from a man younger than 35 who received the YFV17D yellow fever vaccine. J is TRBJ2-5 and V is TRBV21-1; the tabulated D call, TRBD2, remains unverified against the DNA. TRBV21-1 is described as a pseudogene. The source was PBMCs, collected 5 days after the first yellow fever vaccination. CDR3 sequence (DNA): TGTGCCAGCAGCAAAGCCCGGGGCACTCCAAAAGAGACCCAGTACTTC. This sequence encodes CASSKARGTPKETQYF.